The rows below give T cell receptor beta chains drawn from one sample of a study of T cell repertoires in cytomegalovirus infection. TCRdb redid the calling of the reads with MiXCR, one entry per CDR3 protein. The data contain 310,000 or so distinct CDR3 sequences, 8% to 10% of them singletons. The specimen sequenced was PBMCs. These TCRs come from a human donor in good health (CMV status not recorded). Some clones in this sample may be carry-over from other donors' samples. CDR3s include the opening cysteine and the closing phenylalanine or tryptophan. D genes are given only for firm matches. Size tells how often a clone was seen (once, few, many) or the class of an expanded clone, and some rows leave it out.

>TRBJ2-3|TRBD2|NA|TRBV7-2
TGTGCCAGCAGTCGCGGGGGGGGGGACACAGATACGCAGTATTTT
CASSRGGGDTDTQYF
>TRBJ2-3|NA|NA|TRBV5-5
TGTGCCAGCAGCTACGGGCCCGTCTCTGTCACAGATACGCAGTATTTT
CASSYGPVSVTDTQYF
>TRBJ2-1|TRBD1|NA|TRBV10-1
TGCGCCAGCAGTGAACGGACAGGCTTTGAGCAGTTCTTC
CASSERTGFEQFF
>TRBJ2-1|NA|many|TRBV7-2
TGTGCCAGCAGCATCGCCGGGAGTCCTTACAATGAGCAGTTCTTC
CASSIAGSPYNEQFF
>TRBJ2-1|TRBD1|many|TRBV11-3
TGTGCCAGCAGCCAAGGCAGGGGGACCTACAATGAGCAGTTCTTC
CASSQGRGTYNEQFF
>TRBJ2-5|NA|many|TRBV20-1
TGCAGTGCCCTTGCTATCCAAGAGACCCAGTACTTC
CSALAIQETQYF
>TRBJ2-3|TRBD2|many|TRBV7-2
TGTGCCAGCAGTCGACTAGCGGGGGGGCGAGATACGCAGTATTTT
CASSRLAGGRDTQYF
>TRBJ1-1|TRBD1|many|TRBV7-2
TGTGCCAGCAGTTTTGGGACAGGGAGGGGTGCTGAAGCTTTCTTT
CASSFGTGRGAEAFF
>TRBJ2-2|TRBD1|many|TRBV4-1
TGCGCCAGCAGCCAAGGACAGGGCTACGGGGAGCTGTTTTTT
CASSQGQGYGELFF
>TRBJ2-1|TRBD2|many|TRBV20-1
TGCAGTGCACGGACTAGCGCGTACAATGAGCAGTTCTTC
CSARTSAYNEQFF
>TRBJ1-1|NA|NA|TRBV29-1
TGCAGCGTTGAAGATTCGGAGGGATTGAACACTGAAGCTTTCTTT
CSVEDSEGLNTEAFF
>TRBJ2-2|TRBD1|NA|TRBV7-2
TGTGCCAGCAGCATGGACAGGGGGGAGCTGTTTTTT
CASSMDRGELFF
>TRBJ1-2|TRBD1|medium-sized|TRBV7-8
TGTGCCAGCAGCTTAACCCTTTCGGTCAGGGGGACTAACTATGGCTACACCTTC
CASSLTLSVRGTNYGYTF
>TRBJ2-3|NA|many|TRBV4-3
TGCGCCAGCAGCCAAGATTTAGACAGCAGCACAGATACGCAGTATTTT
CASSQDLDSSTDTQYF
>TRBJ2-7|TRBD2|NA|TRBV7-9
TGTGCCAGCAATCCTCCGGGGGGGTCCTACGAGCAGTACTTC
CASNPPGGSYEQYF
>TRBJ1-1|NA|many|TRBV10-3
TGTGCCATCAGTGCCGAGAGGGATGCTTTCTTT
CAISAERDAFF
>TRBJ2-3|NA|many|TRBV20-1
TGCAGTGCTAGAGTAACCACAGATACGCAGTATTTT
CSARVTTDTQYF
>TRBJ1-5|NA|many|TRBV12-5
TGTGCTAGTGGTCCCACGGGTGGCGAGCCCCAGCATTTT
CASGPTGGEPQHF
>TRBJ2-1|TRBD1|many|TRBV2
TGTGCCAGCAGGGTGGGACAGGGGGGGATATTAGGGGCTGAGCAGTTCTTC
CASRVGQGGILGAEQFF
>TRBJ2-5|TRBD2|once|TRBV12-3/TRBV12-4
TGTGCCAGCAGTTTATCGGGGGGGGGCCTGCAGACCCAGTACTTC
CASSLSGGGLQTQYF
>TRBJ2-5|TRBD1|many|TRBV7-2
TGTGCCAGCAGCTTAGCTCGGACAGGGGCAGAGACCCAGTACTTC
CASSLARTGAETQYF
>TRBJ1-3|NA|few|TRBV28
TGTGCCAGCAGTTTGCGGCTCTCTGGAAACACCATATATTTT
CASSLRLSGNTIYF
>TRBJ1-4|NA|NA|TRBV6-2/TRBV6-3
TGTGCCAGCAGTTACGGGAGGGGGAATGAAAAACTGTTTTTT
CASSYGRGNEKLFF
>TRBJ2-5|TRBD2|NA|TRBV15
TGTGCCACCAGAGAGCGGGGTAAAGAGACCCAGTACTTC
CATRERGKETQYF
>TRBJ1-1|NA|many|TRBV7-9
TGTGCCAGCAGCCTCCCATTCGGAGGGGGTCTCACTGAAGCTTTCTTT
CASSLPFGGGLTEAFF
>TRBJ2-5|NA|many|TRBV20-1
TGCAGTGCTAGAGTAGTTGTTCGGGAGACCCAGTACTTC
CSARVVVRETQYF
>TRBJ2-2|TRBD1|many|TRBV7-6
TGTGCCAGCAGCTTGCGGACAGGGAGAAACACCGGGGAGCTGTTTTTT
CASSLRTGRNTGELFF
>TRBJ1-2|NA|many|TRBV7-2
TGTGCCAGCAGCTTAGACAGCCTTAACTATGGCTACACCTTC
CASSLDSLNYGYTF
>TRBJ1-1|NA|many|TRBV12-3/TRBV12-4
TGTGCCAGCAGTTTCGCGGCCACGGGCACTGAAGCTTTCTTT
CASSFAATGTEAFF
>TRBJ1-1|TRBD1|NA|TRBV4-1
TGCGCCAGCAGCCGGGTGCAGGGGGCTACGAACACTGAAGCTTTCTTT
CASSRVQGATNTEAFF
>TRBJ2-5|NA|few|TRBV11-2
TGTGCCAGCAGCTTAGAGGGGGGCATGAAGACCCAGTACTTC
CASSLEGGMKTQYF
>TRBJ1-5|TRBD1|many|TRBV28
TGTGCCAGCACCAATAACTACAGGGGGGCCGGACAGCCCCAGCATTTT
CASTNNYRGAGQPQHF
>TRBJ2-5|NA|many|TRBV12-3/TRBV12-4
TGTGCCAGCAGTTTCCACAGGATCGGGGAGACCCAGTACTTC
CASSFHRIGETQYF
>TRBJ2-1|TRBD1|NA|TRBV29-1
TGCAGCGTTCCGGGGGACAGGGCCTACAATGAGCAGTTCTTC
CSVPGDRAYNEQFF
>TRBJ1-6|NA|NA|TRBV6-5
TGTGCCAGCAGTTCCTTTGGTTCACCCCTCCACTTT
CASSSFGSPLHF